This TCR beta chain was recorded in a study of blood T cells in healthy people across ages. Whole-study results and caveats: Diversity of TCR beta correlated strongly with naive T cell percentage.

In regard to this clonotype: The antigen is not known.

The CDR3 is 16 residues long. The germline V gene encodes CDR1 DFQATT and CDR2 SNEGSKA (reference sequence). V was clipped by 5 bases and J by 2 bases; unmatched bases: 11. Combining a sample-barcoded 5' primer with a J-beta primer mix, a second PCR ran for 7 to 11 cycles. MiXCR was run by TCRdb on the 5' RACE reads, yielding one entry per CDR3 protein. Of about 1.4 million distinct CDR3 sequences detected, approximately 59% appear once; the ten largest clones hold under 8.5%. V is TRBV20-1 and J is TRBJ2-3; 9 bases fit TRBD2. Material: blood. The TCR sequence derives from a man aged 18 to 29 in good health. CDR3 sequence reads: CSADPRGGEFTDTQYF. The CDR3, as DNA: TGCAGTGCTGATCCGCGGGGGGGCGAATTCACAGATACGCAGTATTTT.